The entry below gives a single T cell receptor (beta chain) sequence along with its context. Seattle's cohort entered during active infection and was followed longitudinally. These data come from a study of blood T cell repertoires in COVID-19. On the study more broadly: Acute and convalescent COVID-19 samples came from the United States, Italy and Spain. PBMCs, B-cell-depleted T cells, or T cells were the source of the cDNA or gDNA that made up the material.

The germline CDR1 and CDR2 sequences are SGHVS and FQNEAQ. With 5 bases removed from V and 5 bases from J, the gap between germline ends came to 17 bases. The CDR3 is 15 residues long. Here immunoSEQ multiplex PCR was the method, and the copy in TCRdb shows in-frame clones only, minus some. The profile shows fewer than 700,000 clones, less than 90% of them singletons. V gene TRBV7-8 combines with J gene TRBJ2-3; D is perhaps TRBD1 (6 bases). The sequence was obtained from a woman between 45 and 60 years old with COVID-19, enrolled during active disease. The sequencing input was peripheral blood. CDR3 nucleotides: TGTGCCAGCAGCCACCGCAGGGGCAGGGGAGATACGCAGTATTTT. The encoded protein is CASSHRRGRGDTQYF.